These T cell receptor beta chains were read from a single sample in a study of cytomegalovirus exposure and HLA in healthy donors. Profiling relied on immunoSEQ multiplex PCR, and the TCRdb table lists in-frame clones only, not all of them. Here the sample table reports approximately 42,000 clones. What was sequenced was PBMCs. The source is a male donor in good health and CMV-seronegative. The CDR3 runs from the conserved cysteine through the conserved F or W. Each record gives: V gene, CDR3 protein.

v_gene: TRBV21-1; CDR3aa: CASSKVDPTEETQYF
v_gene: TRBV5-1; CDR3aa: CASSQGLAASTDTQYF
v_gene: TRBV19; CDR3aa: CASSAGRTSGNTIYF
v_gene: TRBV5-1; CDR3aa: CASSLLYQETQYF
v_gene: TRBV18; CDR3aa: CASSRGEYNEQFF
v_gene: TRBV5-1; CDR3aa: CASSLESGQRPIYF
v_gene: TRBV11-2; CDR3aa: CASSFGQGGREQYF
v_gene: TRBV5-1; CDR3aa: CASSLDEGLAGAEDEQFF
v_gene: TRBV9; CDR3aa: CASSVATGGNGNTIYF
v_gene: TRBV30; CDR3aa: CAWISPGGAKNIQYF
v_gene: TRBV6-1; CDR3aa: CAGEDTFNEKLFF
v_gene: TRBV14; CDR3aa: CASSLGGWPIYGYTF
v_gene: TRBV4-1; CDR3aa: CASSSWTEMNSPLHF
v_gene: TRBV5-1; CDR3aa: CASSGMTGLAEKLFF
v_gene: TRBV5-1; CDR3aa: CASSHTSGRSYEQYF
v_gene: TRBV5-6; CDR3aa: CASSQDFFGAKNIQYF
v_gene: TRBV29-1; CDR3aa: CSVVEGSGNTIYF
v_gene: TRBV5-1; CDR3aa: CASSLEGGVYNEQFF
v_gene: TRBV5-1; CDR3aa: CASSLEGAGGETQYF
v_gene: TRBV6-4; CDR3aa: CASSDGREGPLEQFF
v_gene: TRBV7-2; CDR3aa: CASSLGLADYEQYF
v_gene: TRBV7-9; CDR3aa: CASSSPGRGQAFF
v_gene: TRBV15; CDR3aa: CATSREGNMARPGDGYTF
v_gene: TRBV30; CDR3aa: CAWAWSNTEAFF
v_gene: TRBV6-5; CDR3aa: CASSAPYREETQYF
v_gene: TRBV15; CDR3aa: CATSRGVRAGTYEQYF
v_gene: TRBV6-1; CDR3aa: CASSYSGTYNEQFF
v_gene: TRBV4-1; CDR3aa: CASRRPGTNEKLFF
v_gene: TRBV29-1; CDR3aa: CSGWTSGYNEQFF
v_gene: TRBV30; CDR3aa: CAWSGTGWAEAFF
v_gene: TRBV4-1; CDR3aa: CASSPDTSTDVREAFF
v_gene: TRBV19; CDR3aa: CASSTLRLADNEQFF
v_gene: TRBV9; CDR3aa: CASSVGDRNYGYTF
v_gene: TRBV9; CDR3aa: CASSELQGANTEAFF
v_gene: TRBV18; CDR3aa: CASSPGFEANEQFF
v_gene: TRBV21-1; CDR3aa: CASSKANRAGGPDEQFF
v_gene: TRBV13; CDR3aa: CASGPGTEHYEQYF
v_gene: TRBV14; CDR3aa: CASSNIPRTSSPFF
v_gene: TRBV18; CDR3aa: CASSPQYGSAEAFF